This T cell receptor (beta chain) was captured in a study of blood T cell repertoires in COVID-19. Study overall: The United States, Italy and Spain were the sources of the acute and convalescent COVID-19 samples.

This CDR3 contains 14 residues. In germline, CDR1 is SNHLY, CDR2 FYNNEI. V shed 5 bases, J shed 5 bases, and the junction held 5 bases outside the gene matches. In the authors' methods: How many nucleated cells were present was estimated from reference gene primer amplification. Produced via immunoSEQ multiplex PCR; TCRdb's table is partial and in-frame only. Clone size and the V and J calls come from that table; the DNA yielded D and trimming. The table includes about 430,000 clones, 88% detected once. Cohorts were assigned according to the clinical history that participants reported. Before they entered the study, exposed participants had met a COVID-19 case within 2 weeks.

This TCR was sampled from a young woman who had been exposed to COVID-19. V gene TRBV2 combines with J gene TRBJ1-2, with 10 positions matching TRBD1. Material: PBMCs or T cells enriched from blood (not recorded which). CDR3 bases: TGTGCCAGCAGTCGACAGGGGGCGGAGTATGGCTACACCTTC. Protein sequence: CASSRQGAEYGYTF.